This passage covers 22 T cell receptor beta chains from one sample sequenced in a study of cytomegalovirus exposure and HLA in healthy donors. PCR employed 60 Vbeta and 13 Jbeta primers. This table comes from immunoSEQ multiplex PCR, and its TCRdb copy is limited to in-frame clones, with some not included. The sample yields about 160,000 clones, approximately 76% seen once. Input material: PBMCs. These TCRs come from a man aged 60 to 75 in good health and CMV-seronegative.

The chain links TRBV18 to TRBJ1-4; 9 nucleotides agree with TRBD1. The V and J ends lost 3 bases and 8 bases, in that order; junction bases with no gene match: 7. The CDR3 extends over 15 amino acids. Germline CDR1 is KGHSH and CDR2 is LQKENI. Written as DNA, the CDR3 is TGTGCCAGCTCACCGACACAGGGGGCGGTGGAAAAACTGTTTTTT. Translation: CASSPTQGAVEKLFF. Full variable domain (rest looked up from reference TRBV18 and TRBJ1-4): NAGVMQNPRHLVRRRGQEARLRCSPMKGHSHVYWYRQLPEEGLKFMVYLQKENIIDESGMPKERFSAEFPKEGPSILRIQQVVRGDSAAYFCASSPTQGAVEKLFFGSGTQLSVL.

In DNA form, the CDR3 reads TGTGCCAGCAGCTCCGTTGACAAACCGGCTTCAACTAATGAAAAACTGTTTTTT. Its protein product is CASSSVDKPASTNEKLFF. The rearrangement uses TRBV5-5 and TRBJ1-4; D not certain. Trimming cost V 3 bases and J 0 bases, with 18 bases left between them. The CDR3 sequence is 18 residues long. CDR1 and CDR2 from the germline V gene are SGHKS and YYEKEE (reference sequence).

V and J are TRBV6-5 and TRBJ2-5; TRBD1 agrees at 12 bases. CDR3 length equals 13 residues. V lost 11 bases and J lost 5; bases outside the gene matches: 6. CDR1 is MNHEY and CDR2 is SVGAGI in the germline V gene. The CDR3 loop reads CALGTGGVETQYF. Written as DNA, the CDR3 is TGTGCCCTAGGGACAGGGGGCGTCGAGACCCAGTACTTC.

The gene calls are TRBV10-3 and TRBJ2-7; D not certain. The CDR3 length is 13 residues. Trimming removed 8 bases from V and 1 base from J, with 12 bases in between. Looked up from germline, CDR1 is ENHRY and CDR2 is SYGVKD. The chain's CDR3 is CAILVVGSYEQYF. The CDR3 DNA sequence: TGTGCCATCCTGGTAGTCGGGTCCTACGAGCAGTACTTC.

CDR3 residues: CASSYSARGYTGELFF. DNA of the CDR3: TGTGCCAGCAGTTACTCTGCACGGGGGTACACCGGGGAGCTGTTTTTT. The chain links TRBV6-5 to TRBJ2-2; D possibly corresponds to TRBD2 (6 bases). Trimming pared 0 bases from V and 3 bases from J, leaving 11 bases between. CDR1 and CDR2 (germline): MNHEY, SVGAGI. The CDR3 consists of 16 residues.

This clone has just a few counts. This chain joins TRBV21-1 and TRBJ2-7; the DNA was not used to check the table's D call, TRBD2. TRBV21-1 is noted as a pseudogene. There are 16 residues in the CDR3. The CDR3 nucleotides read TGTGCCAGCAGCAAAAGGGCGGAGGCGGGGGCCTACGAGCAGTACTTC. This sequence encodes CASSKRAEAGAYEQYF.

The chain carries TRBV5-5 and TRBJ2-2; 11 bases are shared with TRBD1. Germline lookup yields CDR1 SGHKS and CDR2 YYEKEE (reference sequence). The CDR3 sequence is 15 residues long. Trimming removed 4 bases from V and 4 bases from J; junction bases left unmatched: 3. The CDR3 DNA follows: TGTGCCAGCAGCGGACAGGGGGCGGGCACCGGGGAGCTGTTTTTT. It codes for CASSGQGAGTGELFF. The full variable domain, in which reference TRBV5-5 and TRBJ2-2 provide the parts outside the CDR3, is DAGVTQSPTHLIKTRGQQVTLRCSPISGHKSVSWYQQVLGQGPQFIFQYYEKEERGRGNFPDRFSARQFPNYSSELNVNALLLGDSALYLCASSGQGAGTGELFFGEGSRLTVL.

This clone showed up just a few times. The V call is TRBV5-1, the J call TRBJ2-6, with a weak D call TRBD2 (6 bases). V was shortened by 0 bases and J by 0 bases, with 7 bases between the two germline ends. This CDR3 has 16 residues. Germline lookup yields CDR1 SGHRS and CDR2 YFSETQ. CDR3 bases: TGCGCCAGCAGCTTGGTCGGGAGCTCTGGGGCCAACGTCCTGACTTTC. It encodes CASSLVGSSGANVLTF.

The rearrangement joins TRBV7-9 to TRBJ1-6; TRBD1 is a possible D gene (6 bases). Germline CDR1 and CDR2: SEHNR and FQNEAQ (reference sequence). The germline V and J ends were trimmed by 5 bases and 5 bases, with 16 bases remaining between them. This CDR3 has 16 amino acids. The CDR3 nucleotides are TGTGCCAGCAGCCCTCCTGGGCAGGGGAATAATTCACCCCTCCACTTT. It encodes CASSPPGQGNNSPLHF.

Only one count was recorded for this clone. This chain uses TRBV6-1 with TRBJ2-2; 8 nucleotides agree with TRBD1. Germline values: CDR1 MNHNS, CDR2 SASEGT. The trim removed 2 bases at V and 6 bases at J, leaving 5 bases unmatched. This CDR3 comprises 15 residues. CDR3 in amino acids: CASSEFDRGPGELFF. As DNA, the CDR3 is TGTGCCAGCAGTGAATTCGACAGGGGCCCCGGGGAGCTGTTTTTT.

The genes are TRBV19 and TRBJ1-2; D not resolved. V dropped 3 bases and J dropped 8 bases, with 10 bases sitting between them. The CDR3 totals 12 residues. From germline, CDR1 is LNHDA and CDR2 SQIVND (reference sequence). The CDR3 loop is CASSIRPRGYTF. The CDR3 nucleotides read TGTGCCAGTAGTATCCGTCCGAGGGGCTACACCTTC.

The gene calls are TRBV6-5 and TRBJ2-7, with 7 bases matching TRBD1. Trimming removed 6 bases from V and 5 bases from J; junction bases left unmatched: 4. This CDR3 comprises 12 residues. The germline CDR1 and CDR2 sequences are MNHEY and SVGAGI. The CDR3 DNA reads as TGTGCCAGCAGGACAGGGTTTGACGAGCAGTACTTC. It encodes CASRTGFDEQYF.

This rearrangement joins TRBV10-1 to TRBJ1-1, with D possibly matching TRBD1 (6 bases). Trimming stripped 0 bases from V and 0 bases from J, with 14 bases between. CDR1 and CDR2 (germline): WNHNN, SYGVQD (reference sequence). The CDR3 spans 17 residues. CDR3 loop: CASSESRGQKLNTEAFF. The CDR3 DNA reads TGCGCCAGCAGTGAGTCGAGAGGACAGAAATTGAACACTGAAGCTTTCTTT.

CDR3: CASSSSLGRENYGYTF. The CDR3 region has the DNA TGTGCCAGCAGTTCCTCCCTGGGCAGAGAAAACTATGGCTACACCTTC. This chain uses TRBV27 with TRBJ1-2, with unresolved D. Germline CDR1 reads MNHEY; CDR2 reads SMNVEV (reference sequence). CDR3 length: 16 amino acids. Between the trimmed V and J ends, which lost 4 bases and 2 bases, there was a span of 17 bases.

This chain's CDR3 is CASSKTSGEGETQYF. CDR3 nucleotide sequence: TGTGCCAGCAGCAAAACTAGCGGGGAGGGAGAGACCCAGTACTTC. The V gene is TRBV7-2, the J gene TRBJ2-5; 10 nucleotides agree with TRBD2. Germline assignment: CDR1 SGHTA and CDR2 FQGNSA. V shed 5 bases and J 4 bases; nucleotides not matched to a gene: 7. CDR3 size: 15 residues.

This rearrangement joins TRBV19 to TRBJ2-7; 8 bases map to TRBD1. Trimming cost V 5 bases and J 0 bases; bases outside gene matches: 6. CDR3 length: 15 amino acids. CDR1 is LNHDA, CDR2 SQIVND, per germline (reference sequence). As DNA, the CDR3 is TGTGCCAGTAGTCCCCAGGGGGCGAGCTCCTACGAGCAGTACTTC. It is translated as CASSPQGASSYEQYF.

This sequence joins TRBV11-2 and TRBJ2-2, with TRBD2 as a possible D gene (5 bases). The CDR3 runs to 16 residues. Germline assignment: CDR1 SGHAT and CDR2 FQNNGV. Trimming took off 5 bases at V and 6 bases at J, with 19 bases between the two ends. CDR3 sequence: CASSLIEGLISGELFF. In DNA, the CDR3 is TGTGCCAGCAGCCTAATCGAGGGTTTAATATCCGGGGAGCTGTTTTTT.

The CDR3 nucleotides read TGTGCCAGCAGTTTAGCGGGGACGAACACCGGGGAGCTGTTTTTT. Encoded protein: CASSLAGTNTGELFF. The rearrangement links TRBV27 to TRBJ2-2, with a tentative D call TRBD2 (6 bases). Germline CDR1 and CDR2: MNHEY and SMNVEV (reference sequence). This CDR3 is built from 15 residues. Trimming removed 2 bases at V and 0 bases at J, with 7 bases between.

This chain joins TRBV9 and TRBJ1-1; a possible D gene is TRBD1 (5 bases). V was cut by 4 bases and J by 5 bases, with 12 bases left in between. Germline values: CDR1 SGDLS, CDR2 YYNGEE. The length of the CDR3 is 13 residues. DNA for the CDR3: TGTGCCAGCAGCAGGGGATTTGGAACTGAAGCTTTCTTT. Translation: CASSRGFGTEAFF. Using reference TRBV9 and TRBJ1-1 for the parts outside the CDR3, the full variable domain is DSGVTQTPKHLITATGQRVTLRCSPRSGDLSVYWYQQSLDQGLQFLIQYYNGEERAKGNILERFSAQQFPDLHSELNLSSLELGDSALYFCASSRGFGTEAFFGQGTRLTVV.

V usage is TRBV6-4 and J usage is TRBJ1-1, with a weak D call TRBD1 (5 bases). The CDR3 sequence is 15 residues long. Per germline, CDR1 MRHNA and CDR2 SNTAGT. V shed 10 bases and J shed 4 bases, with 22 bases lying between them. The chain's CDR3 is CATRESPSGATEAFF. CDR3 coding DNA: TGTGCCACAAGAGAGTCCCCGTCTGGGGCCACTGAAGCTTTCTTT.

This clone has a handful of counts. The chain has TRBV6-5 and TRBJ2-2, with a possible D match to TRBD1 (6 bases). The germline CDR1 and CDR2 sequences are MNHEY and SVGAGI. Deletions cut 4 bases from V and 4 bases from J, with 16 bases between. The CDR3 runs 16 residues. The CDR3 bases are TGTGCCAGCAGTTCCCTACAGGGAGCGAGCACCGGGGAGCTGTTTTTT. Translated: CASSSLQGASTGELFF.

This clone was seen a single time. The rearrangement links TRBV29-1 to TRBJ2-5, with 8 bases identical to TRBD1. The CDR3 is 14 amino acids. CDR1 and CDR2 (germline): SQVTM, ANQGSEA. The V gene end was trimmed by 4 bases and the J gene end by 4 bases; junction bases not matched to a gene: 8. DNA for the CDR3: TGCAGCGTTGTCGACAGGGGTGGCGCAGAGACCCAGTACTTC. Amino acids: CSVVDRGGAETQYF.